This T cell receptor delta chain was profiled in a study of gamma-delta chains in newborns, infants, children. Study overall: Microbial exposure reportedly drives polyclonal innate γδ T cell expansion after birth.

TCRdb re-called clones from the reads via CATT. Here the sample spans some 1,600 delta-chain clones, 40% to 45% being singletons. This clone appeared once. A clone one base away is much larger, so this may be a read error. Other DNA sequences of this sample code for an identical CDR3. The CDR3 length is 19 residues. Germline V CDR1 and CDR2: GEAIGNYY, EKD. The sequenced sample was blood. The TCR was taken from a child who had a fever. The chain has TRDV2 and TRDJ3; TRDD3 matches 10 bases. This CDR3 is CACDALGDIDSRDTRQMFF. The CDR3 nucleotides read TGTGCCTGTGACGCCCTGGGGGATATTGACTCCCGGGACACCCGACAGATGTTTTTC.